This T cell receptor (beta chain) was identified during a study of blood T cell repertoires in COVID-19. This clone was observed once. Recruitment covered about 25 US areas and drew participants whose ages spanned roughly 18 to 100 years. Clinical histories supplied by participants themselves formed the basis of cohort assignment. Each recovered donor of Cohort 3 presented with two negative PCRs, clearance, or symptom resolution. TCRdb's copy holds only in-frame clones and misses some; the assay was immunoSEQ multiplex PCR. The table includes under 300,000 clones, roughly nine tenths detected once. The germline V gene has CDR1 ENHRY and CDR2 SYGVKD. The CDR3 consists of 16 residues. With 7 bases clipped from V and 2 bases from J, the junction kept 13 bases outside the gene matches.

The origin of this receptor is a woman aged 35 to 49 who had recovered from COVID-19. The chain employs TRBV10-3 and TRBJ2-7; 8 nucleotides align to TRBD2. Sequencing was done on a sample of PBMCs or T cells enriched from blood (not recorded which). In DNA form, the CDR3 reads TGTGCCATCACTACCCAACCGGGACTAGTAGCCTACGAGCAGTACTTC. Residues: CAITTQPGLVAYEQYF.